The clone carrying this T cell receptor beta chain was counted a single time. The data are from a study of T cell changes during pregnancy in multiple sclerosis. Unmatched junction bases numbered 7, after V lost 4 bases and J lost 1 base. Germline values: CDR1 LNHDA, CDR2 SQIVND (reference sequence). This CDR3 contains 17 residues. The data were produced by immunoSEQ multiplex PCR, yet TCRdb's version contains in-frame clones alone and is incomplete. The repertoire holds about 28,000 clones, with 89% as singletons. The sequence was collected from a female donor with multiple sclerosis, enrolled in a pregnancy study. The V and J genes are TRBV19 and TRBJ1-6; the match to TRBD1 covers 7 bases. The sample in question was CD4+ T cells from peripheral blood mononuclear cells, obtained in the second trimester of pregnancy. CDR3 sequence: CASSTRQGWSYNSPLHF. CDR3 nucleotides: TGTGCCAGTAGTACTCGACAGGGTTGGTCCTATAATTCACCCCTCCACTTT.